This T cell receptor beta chain was captured in a study of blood T cell repertoires in COVID-19. The method was immunoSEQ multiplex PCR; TCRdb's version includes in-frame clones alone and lacks a portion of them. This sample has 150,000 to 200,000 clones, with under 85% found just once. J was trimmed by 9 bases and V by 4 bases; bases with no gene match: 7. Germline loops: CDR1 LGHNA, CDR2 YSLEER. The CDR3 runs to 14 residues. Sequencing was performed on peripheral blood. This sequence originates from a man between 60 and 70 years old with active or convalescent COVID-19. The chain joins TRBV4-3 to TRBJ2-1; 9 nucleotides line up with TRBD2. Here the CDR3 reads CASSPGTSFLEQFF. The CDR3 DNA reads as TGCGCCAGCAGCCCCGGGACTAGCTTTCTTGAGCAGTTCTTC.